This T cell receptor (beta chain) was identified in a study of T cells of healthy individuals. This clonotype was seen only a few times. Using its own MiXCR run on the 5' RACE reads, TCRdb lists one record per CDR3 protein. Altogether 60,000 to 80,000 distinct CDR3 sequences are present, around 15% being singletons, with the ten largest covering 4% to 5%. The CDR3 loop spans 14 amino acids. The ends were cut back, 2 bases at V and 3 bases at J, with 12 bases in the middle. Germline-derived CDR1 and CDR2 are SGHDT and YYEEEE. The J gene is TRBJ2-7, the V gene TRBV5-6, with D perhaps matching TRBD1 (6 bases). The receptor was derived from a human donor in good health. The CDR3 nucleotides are TGTGCCAGCAGCTTTGGGACACTAGACTACGAGCAGTACTTC. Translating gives CASSFGTLDYEQYF.